This T cell receptor beta chain was observed in a study of technical replicates of blood from a few donors (dated by TCRdb to the late 2010s). With respect to this clone: No antigen is known for it. No much larger clone exists at a distance of one base, and base qualities are not known.

Library generation was performed with the immunoSEQ multiplex PCR assay. TCRdb took this table from immuneACCESS and kept in-frame rearrangements with V and J called. Such tables lack part of the clones; where checked against another copy, unresolved V genes explain under half of the gap, and the rest is unexplained. The sample table holds about 97,000 clones, of which over 85% were seen once. The ten largest make up over 0.25% of the sample. Germline trimming: 1 base from V, 2 bases from J; junction bases outside gene matches: 2. The CDR3 has 15 amino acids, counting the end cysteine and phenylalanine. CDR3 DNA only is kept here, 45 bases in frame from base 1. CDR1 LNHDA and CDR2 SQIVND are derived from the germline V gene (reference sequence).

What was sequenced was T cells isolated from PBMCs. The V gene is TRBV19 and the J gene is TRBJ2-1; TRBD2 fits 7 bases in the junction. This sequence was found in a human donor in good health. The CDR3 protein: CASSIAGGAYNEQFF. The bases are TGTGCCAGTAGTATAGCGGGAGGAGCCTACAATGAGCAGTTCTTC. Reference TRBV19 and TRBJ2-1 genes cover what lies past the CDR3, so the full variable domain is DGGITQSPKYLFRKEGQNVTLSCEQNLNHDAMYWYRQDPGQGLRLIYYSQIVNDFQKGDIAEGYSVSREKKESFPLTVTSAQKNPTAFYLCASSIAGGAYNEQFFGPGTRLTVL.